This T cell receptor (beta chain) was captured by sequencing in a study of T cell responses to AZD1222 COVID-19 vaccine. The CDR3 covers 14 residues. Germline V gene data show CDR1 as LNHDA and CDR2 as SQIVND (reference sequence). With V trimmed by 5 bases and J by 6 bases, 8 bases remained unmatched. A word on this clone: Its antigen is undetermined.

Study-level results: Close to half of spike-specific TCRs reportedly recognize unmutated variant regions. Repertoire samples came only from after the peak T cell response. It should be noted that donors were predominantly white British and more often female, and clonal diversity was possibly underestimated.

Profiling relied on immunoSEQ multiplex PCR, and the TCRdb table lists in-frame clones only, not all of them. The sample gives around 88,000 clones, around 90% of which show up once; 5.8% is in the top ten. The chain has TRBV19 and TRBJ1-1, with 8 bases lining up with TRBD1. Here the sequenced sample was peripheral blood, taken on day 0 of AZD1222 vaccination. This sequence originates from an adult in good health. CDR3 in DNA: TGTGCCAGTAGTCCCGGTGGGGGACAGGCTGAAGCTTTCTTT. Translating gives CASSPGGGQAEAFF.